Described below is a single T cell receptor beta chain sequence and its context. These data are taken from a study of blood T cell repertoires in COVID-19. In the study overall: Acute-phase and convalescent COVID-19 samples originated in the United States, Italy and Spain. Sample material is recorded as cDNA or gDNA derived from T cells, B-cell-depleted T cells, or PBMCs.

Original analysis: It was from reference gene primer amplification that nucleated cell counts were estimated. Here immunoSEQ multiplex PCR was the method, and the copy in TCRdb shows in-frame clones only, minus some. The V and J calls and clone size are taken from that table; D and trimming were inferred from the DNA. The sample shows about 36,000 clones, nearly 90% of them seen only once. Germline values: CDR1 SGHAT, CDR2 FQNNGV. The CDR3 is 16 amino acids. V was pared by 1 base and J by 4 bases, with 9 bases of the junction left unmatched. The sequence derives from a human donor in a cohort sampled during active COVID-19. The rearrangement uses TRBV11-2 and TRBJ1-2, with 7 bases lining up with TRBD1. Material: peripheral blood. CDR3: CASSLGGDSSPYGYTF. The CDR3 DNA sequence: TGTGCCAGCAGCTTAGGAGGGGACAGTAGTCCCTATGGCTACACCTTC.